This T cell receptor (beta chain) was found in a study of T cell responses to AZD1222 COVID-19 vaccine. The CDR3 has 13 residues. The germline V and J ends were trimmed by 6 bases and 2 bases, with 9 bases remaining between them. Germline V gives CDR1 SGHNT, CDR2 YYREEE (reference sequence). Data came from immunoSEQ multiplex PCR; TCRdb stores just in-frame clones and leaves some out. The table lists 100,000 to 120,000 clones, 88% of them singletons, with about 9.3% in the top ten. V is TRBV5-4 and J is TRBJ2-1; D not certain. This TCR was recovered from an adult in good health. Sequencing used peripheral blood, obtained on day 0 of AZD1222 vaccination. The CDR3 DNA reads as TGTGCCAGCATCAATGAACCCTACAATGAGCAGTTCTTC. Amino acid sequence: CASINEPYNEQFF. The variable domain in full, with the rest retrieved from reference TRBV5-4 and TRBJ2-1, is ETGVTQSPTHLIKTRGQQVTLRCSSQSGHNTVSWYQQALGQGPQFIFQYYREEENGRGNFPPRFSGLQFPNYSSELNVNALELDDSALYLCASINEPYNEQFFGPGTRLTVL.